What follows are 10 T cell receptor beta chains derived from one specimen sequenced in a study of untreated major depressive disorder (dated by TCRdb to 2017 to 2018). Library construction relied on the immunoSEQ multiplex PCR assay. As stored in TCRdb, this immuneACCESS dataset retains in-frame rearrangements with V and J assigned. A fraction of the clones does not appear; measured against another copy, unresolved V genes explain less than half of the discrepancy, and the remainder lacks a known reason. Here the sample has about 21,000 clones; around 92% occur a single time. Clones ranked in the top ten supply approximately 0.43% of the sample. Sequencing was carried out using CD4+ T cells from PBMCs. These receptors all come from a woman between 40 and 55 years old in good health.

The J gene is TRBJ1-5, the V gene TRBV6-1; D is perhaps TRBD1 (5 bases). The CDR3 is 16 residues long. Trimming shortened V by 4 bases and J by 0 bases, and 13 bases separated the two germline ends. Germline CDR1 is MNHNS and CDR2 is SASEGT. Here the CDR3 reads CASSGGWGISNQPQHF. The DNA of the CDR3 is TGTGCCAGCAGTGGGGGGTGGGGAATTAGCAATCAGCCCCAGCATTTT.

This clone turned up a few times. The chain couples TRBV2 to TRBJ1-4; D gene unclear. The CDR3 length is 14 residues. The germline V gene has CDR1 SNHLY and CDR2 FYNNEI. V was trimmed by 6 bases and J by 8 bases, leaving 16 bases between them. CDR3 bases: TGTGCCAGCAGGATTCAGGAACCAGGCGAAAAACTGTTTTTT. This translates into CASRIQEPGEKLFF.

The genes are TRBV4-3 and TRBJ1-5; 11 positions agree with TRBD1. This CDR3 is built from 14 residues. The germline V gene has CDR1 LGHNA and CDR2 YSLEER. V trimming: 4 bases; J trimming: 5 bases; junction bases outside the gene matches: 1. The CDR3 spells CASSRDRGYQPQHF. CDR3 DNA sequence: TGCGCCAGCAGCCGGGACAGGGGGTATCAGCCCCAGCATTTT.

The V and J genes are TRBV29-1 and TRBJ2-2; TRBD2 aligns across 8 bases. Looked up from germline, CDR1 is SQVTM and CDR2 is ANQGSEA. The CDR3 is 13 amino acids. The V gene end was trimmed by 5 bases and the J gene end by 4 bases; junction bases not matched to a gene: 3. This CDR3 reads CSVRSGGTGELFF. For the CDR3, the DNA is TGCAGCGTTAGAAGCGGGGGCACCGGGGAGCTGTTTTTT.

The chain links TRBV29-1 to TRBJ1-2; TRBD1 might be the D (5 bases). Deletions cut 8 bases from V and 4 bases from J, with 14 bases between. The CDR3 consists of 12 residues. The germline V gene has CDR1 SQVTM and CDR2 ANQGSEA. The CDR3 coding sequence is TGCAGCACCCAGGGAGCCAGCTATGGCTACACCTTC. This sequence encodes CSTQGASYGYTF.

Here the CDR3 reads CASSLRDDTEAFF. CDR3 sequence (DNA): TGTGCCAGCAGCCTCCGGGACGACACTGAAGCTTTCTTT. The rearrangement links TRBV11-3 to TRBJ1-1; D might be TRBD1 (5 bases). Germline V CDR1 and CDR2: SGHNT, YENEEA. The CDR3 runs 13 residues. Between the trimmed V and J ends, which lost 5 bases and 3 bases, there was a span of 10 bases.

The count of this clone is one. V is TRBV10-3 and J is TRBJ2-6, with D possibly TRBD2 on 5 matching bases. Trimming took 9 bases from V and 1 from J, leaving 7 bases between them. The germline V gene encodes CDR1 ENHRY and CDR2 SYGVKD. There are 13 residues in the CDR3. CDR3 coding DNA: TGTGCCATGCGGGTTTCTGGGGCCAACGTCCTGACTTTC. The encoded protein is CAMRVSGANVLTF.

The chain links TRBV4-1 to TRBJ1-3; D not certain. The germline V gene encodes CDR1 MGHRA and CDR2 YSYEKL. The ends were cut back, 4 bases at V and 0 bases at J, with 7 bases in the middle. This CDR3 comprises 14 residues. This chain's CDR3 is CASSLDTSGNTIYF. Here the CDR3 DNA reads TGCGCCAGCAGCCTCGACACCTCTGGAAACACCATATATTTT.

This clone has more than one count but fewer than ten. The gene calls are TRBV6-1 and TRBJ2-7; possibly TRBD1 or TRBD2 for D (6 bases each). Trimming removed 8 bases from V and 1 base from J, with 15 bases in between. The CDR3 length is 14 residues. CDR1 is MNHNS, CDR2 SASEGT, per germline. The CDR3 loop is CASAGGTYSYEQYV. In DNA, the CDR3 is TGTGCCAGCGCTGGCGGGACATATTCCTACGAGCAGTACGTC.

The chain couples TRBV28 to TRBJ2-5; no clear D. This CDR3 has 11 residues. The V end lost 5 bases, the J end lost 2 bases, and 3 bases lay between the germline ends. CDR1 and CDR2 from the germline V gene are MDHEN and SYDVKM. CDR3 residues: CASSRQETQYF. The CDR3 DNA follows: TGTGCCAGCAGTCGACAAGAGACCCAGTACTTC.